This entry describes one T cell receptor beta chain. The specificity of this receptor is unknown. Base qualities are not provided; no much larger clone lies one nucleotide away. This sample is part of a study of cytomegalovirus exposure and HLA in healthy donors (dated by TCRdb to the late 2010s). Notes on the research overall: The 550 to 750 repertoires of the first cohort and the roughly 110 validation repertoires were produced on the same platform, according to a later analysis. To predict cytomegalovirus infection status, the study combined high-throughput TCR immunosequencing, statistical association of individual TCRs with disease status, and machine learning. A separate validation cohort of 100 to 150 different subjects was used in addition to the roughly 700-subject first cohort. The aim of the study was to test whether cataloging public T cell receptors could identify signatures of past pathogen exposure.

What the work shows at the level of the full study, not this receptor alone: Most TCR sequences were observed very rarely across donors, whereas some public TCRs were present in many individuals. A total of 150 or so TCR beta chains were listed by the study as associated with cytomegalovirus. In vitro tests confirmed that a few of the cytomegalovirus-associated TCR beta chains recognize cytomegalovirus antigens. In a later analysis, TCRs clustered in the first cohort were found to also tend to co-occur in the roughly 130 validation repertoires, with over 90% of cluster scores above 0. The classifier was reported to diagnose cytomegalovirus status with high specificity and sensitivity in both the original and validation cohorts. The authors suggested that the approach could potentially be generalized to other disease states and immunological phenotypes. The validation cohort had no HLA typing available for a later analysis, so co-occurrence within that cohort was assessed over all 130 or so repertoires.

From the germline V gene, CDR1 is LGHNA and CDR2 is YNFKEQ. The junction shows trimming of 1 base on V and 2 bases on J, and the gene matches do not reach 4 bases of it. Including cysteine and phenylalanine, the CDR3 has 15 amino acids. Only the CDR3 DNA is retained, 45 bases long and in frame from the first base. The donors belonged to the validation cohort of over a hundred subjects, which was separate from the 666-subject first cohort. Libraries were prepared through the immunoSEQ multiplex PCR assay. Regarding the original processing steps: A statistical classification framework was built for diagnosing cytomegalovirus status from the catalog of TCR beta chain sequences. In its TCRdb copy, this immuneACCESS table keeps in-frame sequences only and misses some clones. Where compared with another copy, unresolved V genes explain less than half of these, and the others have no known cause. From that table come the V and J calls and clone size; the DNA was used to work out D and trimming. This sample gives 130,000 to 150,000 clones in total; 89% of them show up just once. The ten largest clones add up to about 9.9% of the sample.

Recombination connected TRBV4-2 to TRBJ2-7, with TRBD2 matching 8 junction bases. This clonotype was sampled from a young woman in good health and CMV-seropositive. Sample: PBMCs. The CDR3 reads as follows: CASSQGAGGAYEQYF. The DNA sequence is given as TGTGCCAGCAGCCAAGGGGCCGGGGGGGCCTACGAGCAGTACTTC.